This TCR beta chain was recorded in a study of T cells after yellow fever vaccination. Overall study context: For low cell numbers, libraries were made with SMART-Seq v4 Ultra Low Input. Study-level points and caveats: The presence of abundant clonotypes contaminating from the bulk population was possible in FACS-sorted repertoires. Peaking faster, on day 5 versus 15, the secondary response was nonetheless weaker.

The length of the CDR3 is 13 residues. The V gene lost 5 bases and the J gene lost 3 bases, with 10 bases spanning the gap. The germline gives CDR1 SGHTA, CDR2 FQGNSA. A single record per CDR3 protein comes from TCRdb applying MiXCR to the 5' RACE reads. This table has 400,000 to 450,000 distinct CDR3 sequences, around 19% appearing once. In its sample, this clonotype was seen a few times. Its cognate antigen is unknown. The input for sequencing was PBMCs, taken before the yellow fever booster vaccination. The clonotype was recovered from a man aged 18 to 29 who received the YFV17D yellow fever vaccine. This chain joins TRBV7-2 and TRBJ2-5; D is possibly TRBD1 or TRBD2 (7 bases each). Here the CDR3 DNA reads TGTGCCAGCAGCCAGGGGGGGGAAGAGACCCAGTACTTC. This gives the protein CASSQGGEETQYF.